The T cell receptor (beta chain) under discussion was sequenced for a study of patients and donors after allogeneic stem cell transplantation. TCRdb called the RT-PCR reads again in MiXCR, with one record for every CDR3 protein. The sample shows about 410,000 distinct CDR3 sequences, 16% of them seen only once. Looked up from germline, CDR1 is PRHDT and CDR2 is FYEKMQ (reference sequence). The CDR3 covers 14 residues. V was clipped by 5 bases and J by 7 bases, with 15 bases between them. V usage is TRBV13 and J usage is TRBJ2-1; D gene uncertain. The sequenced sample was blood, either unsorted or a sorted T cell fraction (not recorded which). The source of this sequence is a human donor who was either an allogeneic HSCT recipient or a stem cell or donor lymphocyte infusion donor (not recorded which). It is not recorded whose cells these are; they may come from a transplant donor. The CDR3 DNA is TGTGCCAGCAGCCCTTTATTGGGGAAAAATGAGCAGTTCTTC. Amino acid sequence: CASSPLLGKNEQFF.